A single sample is the source of the 16 T cell receptor beta chains below, sequenced in a study of CD8 T cells in Susac syndrome. When the RNA was reverse transcribed, random hexamers were used with an input of roughly 0.5 to 1 ug. A single record per CDR3 protein comes from TCRdb applying MiXCR to the immunoSEQ multiplex PCR reads. This table holds fewer than 200,000 distinct CDR3 sequences, about 95% found once. The sequencing sample was made of CD4+ T cells from PBMCs. The receptor source for this set is a human donor in good health.

The chain links TRBV9 to TRBJ2-1, with 9 nucleotides matching TRBD2. CDR3 size: 16 residues. J lost 7 bases, V lost 4 bases, and 12 bases had no gene match. From germline, CDR1 is SGDLS and CDR2 YYNGEE. The CDR3 sequence is CASSPSAGGPSNEQFF. The CDR3 DNA reads as TGTGCCAGCAGCCCCTCGGCGGGAGGGCCCTCAAATGAGCAGTTCTTC.

The chain combines TRBV4-1 with TRBJ2-1; TRBD1 is a possible D gene (6 bases). The length of the CDR3 is 15 residues. Germline lookup yields CDR1 MGHRA and CDR2 YSYEKL. V dropped 3 bases and J dropped 6 bases, with 15 bases sitting between them. The CDR3 DNA reads TGCGCCAGCAGCCAGACTTCCAACAGGGTCAATGAGCAGTTCTTC. Amino acid sequence: CASSQTSNRVNEQFF.

The table lists this clonotype with a count of one. V and J are TRBV9 and TRBJ1-2; TRBD1 is a possible D gene (6 bases). The CDR3 sequence is 14 residues long. The V and J ends lost 3 bases and 7 bases respectively, with 16 bases between them. Germline loops: CDR1 SGDLS, CDR2 YYNGEE. The CDR3, as DNA: TGTGCCAGCAGCGAAACAGGGCTTGGAAGTGGCTACACCTTC. Translating gives CASSETGLGSGYTF.

This clonotype came up once. The chain has TRBV7-9 and TRBJ2-1; D is ambiguous. The germline CDR1 and CDR2 sequences are SEHNR and FQNEAQ (reference sequence). This CDR3 spans 14 amino acids. The ends were cut back, 2 bases at V and 7 bases at J, with 12 bases in the middle. The CDR3 here is CASSLMSQSNEQFF. DNA for the CDR3: TGTGCCAGCAGCTTAATGTCCCAGAGTAATGAGCAGTTCTTC.

This chain links TRBV15 with TRBJ1-2; D is ambiguous. The CDR3 runs to 16 residues. Germline CDR1 LNHNV, CDR2 YYDKDF (reference sequence). V gave up 0 bases and J gave up 0 bases, with 11 bases separating them. The CDR3 sequence is CATSRERVDPNYGYTF. CDR3 nucleotides: TGTGCCACCAGCAGAGAACGCGTGGACCCTAACTATGGCTACACCTTC.

The rearrangement uses TRBV30 and TRBJ1-2; a possible D gene is TRBD1 (6 bases). CDR1 is GTSNPN, CDR2 SVGIG, per germline (reference sequence). V gave up 5 bases and J gave up 3 bases, with 13 bases separating them. This CDR3 is 13 amino acids long. This chain's CDR3 is CAWADGGYYGYTF. CDR3 DNA: TGTGCCTGGGCCGACGGGGGCTACTATGGCTACACCTTC.

The chain recombines TRBV18 with TRBJ2-2; D perhaps matches TRBD2 (6 bases). Trimming shortened V by 3 bases and J by 6 bases, and 11 bases separated the two germline ends. From germline, CDR1 is KGHSH and CDR2 LQKENI. This CDR3 has 14 amino acids. CDR3 sequence: CASSPSGGPGELFF. CDR3 in DNA: TGTGCCAGCTCACCGTCCGGGGGACCCGGGGAGCTGTTTTTT.

V gene TRBV19 combines with J gene TRBJ2-2, with D tentatively TRBD1 (5 bases). The germline V gene encodes CDR1 LNHDA and CDR2 SQIVND (reference sequence). Trimming removed 4 bases from V and 6 bases from J, with 9 bases in between. The CDR3 covers 13 residues. In nucleotides, the CDR3 is TGTGCCAGTAGTACGTCGACAGCCGGGGAGCTGTTTTTT. It is translated as CASSTSTAGELFF.

This clonotype was recorded once. The gene calls are TRBV20-1 and TRBJ1-1, with D unresolved. V lost 4 bases, J lost 2 bases, and 8 bases lay in between. The CDR3 loop spans 12 amino acids. Germline CDR1 reads DFQATT; CDR2 reads SNEGSKA (reference sequence). The CDR3 spells CSANVPNTEAFF. Here the CDR3 DNA reads TGCAGTGCTAATGTGCCTAACACTGAAGCTTTCTTT.

The gene calls are TRBV6-6 and TRBJ1-2; D call uncertain. This CDR3 spans 11 amino acids. The ends were cut back, 4 bases at V and 8 bases at J, with 8 bases in the middle. Germline V lookup: CDR1 MNHNY, CDR2 SVGAGI (reference sequence). The CDR3 here is CASSLPGGYTF. The CDR3 DNA reads TGTGCCAGCAGTTTGCCCGGGGGCTACACCTTC.

J is TRBJ2-3 and V is TRBV29-1; no clear D gene. The CDR3 is 12 amino acids. The germline CDR1 and CDR2 sequences are SQVTM and ANQGSEA. With 6 bases removed from V and 0 bases from J, the gap between germline ends came to 7 bases. For the CDR3, the DNA is TGCAGCGTCTTTATAAGCACAGATACGCAGTATTTT. Its protein is CSVFISTDTQYF.

The chain joins TRBV24-1 to TRBJ2-2, with a tentative D call TRBD2 (6 bases). Trimming shortened V by 9 bases and J by 4 bases, and 14 bases separated the two germline ends. CDR3 length equals 14 residues. Germline V lookup: CDR1 KGHDR, CDR2 SFDVKD. Written as DNA, the CDR3 is TGTGCCACCTCCGGTGGGGGGACCACCGGGGAGCTGTTTTTT. Residues: CATSGGGTTGELFF.

V is TRBV29-1 and J is TRBJ1-1; 9 nucleotides match TRBD1. The junction had 11 bases not matched to a gene; V was cut back by 1 base and J by 5 bases. Germline V gives CDR1 SQVTM, CDR2 ANQGSEA. CDR3 length equals 16 residues. CDR3 in DNA: TGCAGCGTTGAAGCAGTTCGACAGGGGGGCTGGACTGAAGCTTTCTTT. It is translated as CSVEAVRQGGWTEAFF.

J is TRBJ2-1 and V is TRBV2; TRBD2 matches 10 bases. Per the germline V gene, CDR1 is SNHLY and CDR2 is FYNNEI. This CDR3 has 15 amino acids. V lost 5 bases to trimming and J lost 3 bases; unmatched junction nucleotides: 4. In DNA, the CDR3 is TGTGCCAGCAGTCGGGGACTAGCGAACTACAATGAGCAGTTCTTC. Its translation is CASSRGLANYNEQFF.

CDR3 in DNA: TGCAGTGCTAGAGAGGGAACCAAAAACATTCAGTACTTC. Encoded protein: CSAREGTKNIQYF. The chain joins TRBV20-1 to TRBJ2-4; D call uncertain. This CDR3 has 13 residues. Deletions cut 0 bases from V and 2 bases from J, with 5 bases between. Germline CDR1 is DFQATT and CDR2 is SNEGSKA (reference sequence).

V is TRBV29-1 and J is TRBJ2-1; 11 nucleotides match TRBD2. The CDR3 runs to 14 residues. CDR1 is SQVTM and CDR2 is ANQGSEA in the germline V gene. The V segment lost 7 bases and the J segment 4 bases; nucleotides outside the gene matches: 6. As DNA, the CDR3 is TGCAGCGCCGGGACTAGCGGCTTGTACAATGAGCAGTTCTTC. Translation: CSAGTSGLYNEQFF.